Below, 24 T cell receptor beta chains from the same sample are listed, as sequenced in a study of T cell changes during pregnancy in multiple sclerosis. Libraries were prepared by immunoSEQ multiplex PCR; TCRdb keeps only in-frame clonotypes and omits some of them. This table has under 70,000 clones, just over 90% appearing once. The source was peripheral blood, collected in the second trimester of pregnancy. The receptor set was obtained from a female donor with multiple sclerosis, enrolled in a pregnancy study.

This sequence joins TRBV7-2 and TRBJ2-5, with TRBD1 as a possible D gene (7 bases). CDR3 length equals 13 residues. Trimming cost V 3 bases and J 4 bases, with 9 bases left between them. Germline lookup yields CDR1 SGHTA and CDR2 FQGNSA. The CDR3 loop reads CASSFQGGETQYF. Written as DNA, the CDR3 is TGTGCCAGCAGCTTCCAGGGGGGAGAGACCCAGTACTTC.

The CDR3 bases are TGTGCCAGTAGCCAGATGGGACATAGTAACAATGAGCAGTTCTTC. Amino acids: CASSQMGHSNNEQFF. This chain connects TRBV19 to TRBJ2-1; perhaps TRBD1 as D (6 bases). The CDR3 is made up of 15 amino acids. V gave up 6 bases and J gave up 5 bases, with 17 bases separating them. Germline-derived CDR1 and CDR2 are LNHDA and SQIVND (reference sequence).

The chain employs TRBV6-1 and TRBJ2-5, with 8 bases lining up with TRBD1. The length of the CDR3 is 14 residues. The germline CDR1 and CDR2 sequences are MNHNS and SASEGT. With 4 bases clipped from V and 5 bases from J, the junction kept 6 bases outside the gene matches. The DNA for the CDR3 is TGTGCCAGCAGTGGGACAGGGTGGGGGGAGACCCAGTACTTC. Translation: CASSGTGWGETQYF.

The chain is built from TRBV2 and TRBJ1-2; 9 nucleotides agree with TRBD1. The CDR3 runs 14 residues. V was pared by 7 bases and J by 5 bases, with 8 bases of the junction left unmatched. CDR1 and CDR2 (germline): SNHLY, FYNNEI. CDR3 sequence: CASKSTGGGYGYTF. Written as DNA, the CDR3 is TGTGCCAGCAAATCGACAGGGGGAGGTTATGGCTACACCTTC.

CDR3 sequence reads: CASSDPFEPQHF. The CDR3 DNA reads TGTGCCAGCAGTGACCCCTTTGAGCCCCAGCATTTT. The rearrangement joins TRBV2 to TRBJ1-5; D unclear. The CDR3 has 12 amino acids. V lost 3 bases, J lost 8 bases, and 8 bases lay in between. CDR1 SNHLY and CDR2 FYNNEI come from the germline V gene.

The chain couples TRBV29-1 to TRBJ2-2, with 7 bases aligning to TRBD1. Germline-derived CDR1 and CDR2 are SQVTM and ANQGSEA. The CDR3 has 11 residues. V lost 6 bases and J lost 7; bases outside the gene matches: 2. CDR3 nucleotides: TGCAGCGTAGGGGGCGACGGGGAGCTGTTTTTT. The encoded protein is CSVGGDGELFF.

The chain recombines TRBV5-1 with TRBJ1-1; D call uncertain. This CDR3 is built from 15 residues. V was trimmed by 0 bases and J by 3 bases, leaving 12 bases between them. CDR1 is SGHRS, CDR2 YFSETQ, per germline. The CDR3 bases are TGCGCCAGCAGCTTGGGGAATAGCGGGGACACTGAAGCTTTCTTT. It encodes CASSLGNSGDTEAFF.

The V call is TRBV19, the J call TRBJ1-2; D is unclear. This CDR3 contains 13 residues. Trimming left V 5 bases short and J 7 bases short, with 14 bases between. From germline, CDR1 is LNHDA and CDR2 SQIVND (reference sequence). The CDR3 DNA follows: TGTGCCAGTAGTCCACAGACCCGGGGTGGCTACACCTTC. Amino acids: CASSPQTRGGYTF.

In its sample, this clone was seen a few times. V is TRBV13 and J is TRBJ2-7, with TRBD1 identical over 8 bases. Germline V gives CDR1 PRHDT, CDR2 FYEKMQ (reference sequence). V shed 5 bases, J shed 3 bases, and the junction held 12 bases outside the gene matches. The CDR3 is 16 residues long. CDR3 DNA: TGTGCCAGCAGCCGCAAACCGACAGGGGCGGACTACGAGCAGTACTTC. Protein sequence: CASSRKPTGADYEQYF. The variable domain in full, with the rest retrieved from reference TRBV13 and TRBJ2-7, is AAGVIQSPRHLIKEKRETATLKCYPIPRHDTVYWYQQGPGQDPQFLISFYEKMQSDKGSIPDRFSAQQFSDYHSELNMSSLELGDSALYFCASSRKPTGADYEQYFGPGTRLTVT.

This sequence joins TRBV9 and TRBJ1-2; D might be TRBD1 (5 bases). Germline CDR1 SGDLS, CDR2 YYNGEE. The CDR3 length is 13 residues. V was trimmed by 3 bases and J by 9 bases, leaving 15 bases between them. CDR3 nucleotides: TGTGCCAGCAGCGGATACAGGCTAGGCAGCTACACCTTC. Translating it yields CASSGYRLGSYTF.

The rearrangement links TRBV30 to TRBJ2-1, with D possibly being TRBD1 (5 bases). Germline loops: CDR1 GTSNPN, CDR2 SVGIG (reference sequence). This CDR3 spans 12 amino acids. The V gene lost 7 bases and the J gene lost 5 bases, with 12 bases spanning the gap. CDR3 in amino acids: CASRDRNNEQFF. For the CDR3, the DNA is TGTGCCTCCCGAGACAGAAACAATGAGCAGTTCTTC.

The sample holds one count of this clone. The chain has TRBV2 and TRBJ2-5; 7 bases agree with TRBD2. J was trimmed by 7 bases and V by 7 bases; bases with no gene match: 12. The CDR3 totals 14 residues. Per the germline V gene, CDR1 is SNHLY and CDR2 is FYNNEI. The CDR3 DNA reads as TGTGCCAGCATTCCCGGGAGGACCTTGGGGACCCAGTACTTC. This sequence encodes CASIPGRTLGTQYF.

The V gene is TRBV11-2, the J gene TRBJ1-4; D is uncertain. V gave up 1 base and J gave up 4 bases, with 7 bases separating them. The CDR3 contains 14 residues. Germline V CDR1 and CDR2: SGHAT, FQNNGV. CDR3 DNA: TGTGCCAGCAGCTTAGGTCAATTTAATGAAAAACTGTTTTTT. It translates to CASSLGQFNEKLFF.

The genes are TRBV13 and TRBJ1-2; 7 bases line up with TRBD1. Trimming at V came to 2 bases and at J to 4 bases, leaving 1 base not matched to a gene. The CDR3 length is 13 residues. Germline V lookup: CDR1 PRHDT, CDR2 FYEKMQ (reference sequence). The CDR3 here is CASSLRQGYGYTF. The CDR3 DNA is TGTGCCAGCAGCTTACGACAGGGCTATGGCTACACCTTC.

The chain carries TRBV9 and TRBJ1-2; D not certain. Trimming took off 2 bases at V and 7 bases at J, with 12 bases between the two ends. The CDR3 extends over 13 amino acids. The germline V gene has CDR1 SGDLS and CDR2 YYNGEE. Here the CDR3 DNA reads TGTGCCAGCAGCGTTTCCACACAGAGTGGCTACACCTTC. Its translation: CASSVSTQSGYTF.

This chain links TRBV12-5 with TRBJ2-5; 14 nucleotides match TRBD2. Trimming removed 6 bases from V and 5 bases from J; junction bases left unmatched: 5. The CDR3 spans 15 residues. The germline V gene encodes CDR1 LGHNT and CDR2 FRNRAP. The chain's CDR3 is CASGPTSGGAETQYF. Written as DNA, the CDR3 is TGTGCTAGTGGCCCGACTAGCGGGGGGGCCGAGACCCAGTACTTC. Filled out from reference TRBV12-5 and TRBJ2-5, the complete variable domain reads DARVTQTPRHKVTEMGQEVTMRCQPILGHNTVFWYRQTMMQGLELLAYFRNRAPLDDSGMPKDRFSAEMPDATLATLKIQPSEPRDSAVYFCASGPTSGGAETQYFGPGTRLLVL.

This clone was observed a single time. The rearrangement uses TRBV29-1 and TRBJ1-3; 11 bases line up with TRBD1. This CDR3 has 15 amino acids. With V trimmed by 6 bases and J by 2 bases, 6 bases remained unmatched. CDR1 is SQVTM, CDR2 ANQGSEA, per germline. Here the CDR3 reads CSVAPGQGAGNTIYF. For the CDR3, the DNA is TGCAGCGTGGCCCCGGGACAGGGGGCTGGAAACACCATATATTTT.

This clone was picked up one time. The chain has TRBV7-3 and TRBJ1-1; 8 bases align to TRBD1. V shed 4 bases and J 8 bases; nucleotides not matched to a gene: 3. The CDR3 totals 12 residues. Germline CDR1 SGHTA, CDR2 FQGTGA. DNA for the CDR3: TGTGCCAGCAGCTCCAGACAGGGGGAAGCTTTCTTT. This gives the protein CASSSRQGEAFF.

V and J are TRBV6-4 and TRBJ1-1; 9 bases agree with TRBD1. The CDR3 extends over 14 amino acids. V lost 7 bases, J lost 3 bases, and 6 bases stayed unmatched. Per germline, CDR1 MRHNA and CDR2 SNTAGT. In DNA form, the CDR3 reads TGTGCCAGCAAGGAAACAGGGGGCTACACTGAAGCTTTCTTT. Translating gives CASKETGGYTEAFF.

The chain joins TRBV5-6 to TRBJ1-2; TRBD1 is a possible D gene (5 bases). The germline CDR1 and CDR2 sequences are SGHDT and YYEEEE. Trimming removed 5 bases from V and 5 bases from J, with 10 bases in between. The CDR3 covers 12 residues. The CDR3 loop is CASSPPGYGYTF. In DNA form, the CDR3 reads TGTGCCAGCAGTCCTCCAGGGTATGGCTACACCTTC.

The chain employs TRBV27 and TRBJ1-6; D may be TRBD1 (6 bases). This CDR3 is 15 amino acids long. Per germline, CDR1 MNHEY and CDR2 SMNVEV (reference sequence). Trimming cost V 1 base and J 13 bases, with 17 bases left between them. This chain's CDR3 is CASSLLWGQGFPLHF. The CDR3 DNA reads TGTGCCAGCAGTTTATTGTGGGGGCAGGGCTTCCCCCTCCACTTT.

The chain links TRBV7-2 to TRBJ1-5, with a tentative D call TRBD1 (5 bases). CDR3 size: 13 residues. V was clipped by 3 bases and J by 7 bases, with 10 bases between them. The germline V gene encodes CDR1 SGHTA and CDR2 FQGNSA. The CDR3: CASSFPGDQPQHF. DNA for the CDR3: TGTGCCAGCAGCTTTCCGGGGGACCAGCCCCAGCATTTT.

V is TRBV6-6 and J is TRBJ1-1, with D uncertain. Germline assignment: CDR1 MNHNY and CDR2 SVGAGI (reference sequence). The CDR3 runs 13 residues. The V and J ends lost 4 bases and 5 bases respectively, with 11 bases between them. The CDR3 reads CASSWDRRTEAFF. For the CDR3, the DNA is TGTGCCAGCAGTTGGGATAGGAGGACTGAAGCTTTCTTT.

The chain carries TRBV27 and TRBJ1-5; TRBD1 is a possible D gene (5 bases). Trimming took 1 base from V and 6 from J, leaving 10 bases between them. Germline V gene data show CDR1 as MNHEY and CDR2 as SMNVEV (reference sequence). The CDR3 length is 14 residues. CDR3 residues: CASSLLGRGQPQHF. DNA of the CDR3: TGTGCCAGCAGTTTATTGGGTAGGGGTCAGCCCCAGCATTTT.